This T cell receptor beta chain was observed in a study of blood T cell repertoires in COVID-19 (dated by TCRdb to the early 2020s). At the level of the whole study: The collaborator samples originated in the United States, Italy and Spain and spanned the acute and convalescent phases of COVID-19. Sample metadata almost always included a de-identified subject ID, COVID-19 status, age in years and sex. The material from the prospective study consisted of cDNA or gDNA derived from T cells, B-cell-depleted T cells, or PBMCs. The samples were drawn from the first 160 participants of the ongoing ImmuneRACE study and from 1,254 subjects provided by 6 global collaborators. HLA class I and class II types, where available, came from metadata supplied by the sample provider rather than from assay-based typing. A freely available public database, intended as a resource for researchers studying the immune response to SARS-CoV-2, is where the repertoires were released. Subjects who had been exposed to COVID-19, were actively infected with it, or had recovered from it provided the deeply sampled blood TCRbeta repertoires that made up the dataset. Here is what the overall study found, with its caveats: How much clinical and demographic metadata was included differed by source and by participant, and the metadata was provided uncurated.

The CDR3 has 15 amino acids, counting the end cysteine and phenylalanine. Only CDR3 DNA is held: 45 bases, read in frame from base 1. CDR1 and CDR2 are drawn from the germline V gene: MDHEN, SYDVKM. The germline V and J ends show losses of 5 bases and 1 base respectively, and no gene match explains 5 bases of the junction. In the prospective study, participants were about 18 to 89 years old, resided in about two dozen geographic areas of the United States, and were enrolled through a virtual design. To assign participants to cohorts, the prospective study relied on clinical history that participants themselves reported in a screening survey and a study questionnaire. In the prospective study, mobile phlebotomists collected whole blood, serum and a nasopharyngeal or oropharyngeal swab from each participant. Prospective study participants could optionally give additional blood draws and questionnaires over an approximately 2-month period. Prospective study blood samples were shipped either frozen or at room temperature before DNA extraction.

Notes on this clone: No antigen is known for it. The record has no base qualities; no much larger clone is one base away.

The immunoSEQ Assay, a bias-controlled multiplex PCR, was used to amplify TCRbeta CDR3 regions from genomic DNA. The authors' analysis ran thus. The number of nucleated cells in each sample was estimated by amplification of reference gene primers within the assay. To quantify the absolute abundance of each unique TCRbeta CDR3 rearrangement, sequence reads were collapsed and filtered. Productive Simpson clonality was computed per sample as the square root of Simpson's diversity index over productive rearrangements. The clones in this table, taken by TCRdb from immuneACCESS, are in-frame only. Not every clone is retained; where verified, under half of the shortfall comes from an unresolved V gene, and the cause of the rest is unknown. V, J and clone size are taken as reported in that table, and D and trimming were inferred from the DNA itself. The sample yields 130,000 to 150,000 clones; roughly 90% were counted once. 1.2% of the sample is taken by the ten largest.

The sample comprised PBMCs or T cells enriched from blood (not recorded which). The receptor chain draws on TRBV28 and TRBJ2-7, with 10 bases in between that match TRBD1. The TCR comes from a young woman with acute COVID-19. The bases read TGTGCCAGCAGTGAGGACAGGGGGACTTCCTACGAGCAGTACTTC. This translates into CASSEDRGTSYEQYF. The full variable domain, completed from the reference TRBV28 and TRBJ2-7 proteins outside the CDR3, reads DVKVTQSSRYLVKRTGEKVFLECVQDMDHENMFWYRQDPGLGLRLIYFSYDVKMKEKGDIPEGYSVSREKKERFSLILESASTNQTSMYLCASSEDRGTSYEQYFGPGTRLTVT.